The T cell receptor beta chain under discussion was sequenced for a study of cytomegalovirus exposure and HLA in healthy donors. Study results and caveats: One variant, a missense change in DCLRE1C, was linked in a later analysis to TCR beta V- and J-gene trimming. Common viral pathogens (according to a later analysis) appeared linked to several of the most significant clusters. Immune exposure information comprised only CMV serostatus.

PCR was performed using 60 Vbeta and 13 Jbeta primers. Authors' methods: Approximately 9.9 million of some 80 million unique TCR beta chains were shared, per a later count. This table comes from immunoSEQ multiplex PCR, and its TCRdb copy is limited to in-frame clones, with some not included. That table gives V, J and clone size, and the DNA gave D and trimming. The sample has approximately 110,000 clones, around 75% seen once. The CDR3 is 12 residues long. V lost 4 bases and J lost 1, with 5 bases in between. Germline V gene lookup returns CDR1 SGHTA and CDR2 FQGNSA. Details on this clone: The antigen is not known.

Source material: PBMCs. The V gene is TRBV7-2, the J gene TRBJ2-7, with unresolved D. The sequence derives from a man between 25 and 39 years old in good health and CMV-seronegative. CDR3 in DNA: TGTGCCAGCAGCTCCCGGTCCTACGAGCAGTACTTC. The encoded protein is CASSSRSYEQYF.